What follows are 30 T cell receptor beta chains derived from one specimen sequenced in a study of cytomegalovirus exposure and HLA in healthy donors. The primer mix had 60 Vbeta and 13 Jbeta primers. Profiled with immunoSEQ multiplex PCR; TCRdb holds only in-frame clones, not every one. The profile shows about 81,000 clones, around 90% of them singletons. Sequencing was performed on PBMCs. These receptors all stem from a man aged 18 to 30 in good health and CMV-seronegative.

About this clone: One end of the junction fails to match germline, which may point to a read error. The rearrangement uses TRBV7-2 and TRBJ2-3; no clear D gene. CDR3 length: 15 amino acids. Germline V gene sequence: CDR1 SGHTA, CDR2 FQGNSA. As DNA, the CDR3 is TGTGCCAGCAGGTTAGGTCCCCCTCTCACAGATACGCAGTATTTT. This translates into CASRLGPPLTDTQYF.

The gene calls are TRBV18 and TRBJ2-7; D possibly corresponds to TRBD1 (6 bases). CDR3 length equals 16 residues. Germline CDR1 reads KGHSH; CDR2 reads LQKENI. Between the trimmed V and J ends, which lost 6 bases and 1 base, there was a span of 19 bases. The CDR3 DNA reads TGTGCCAGCTCGCCCAAACAGGGTGGGTCGTCCTACGAGCAGTACTTC. This encodes CASSPKQGGSSYEQYF.

The rearrangement uses TRBV4-2 and TRBJ1-2; no firm D call. This CDR3 is built from 17 residues. Germline CDR1 LGHNA, CDR2 YNFKEQ. V lost 0 bases to trimming and J lost 1 base, with 15 bases between them. The CDR3 region has the DNA TGTGCCAGCAGCCAAGATGTGGGCAGAGAAGATAACTATGGCTACACCTTC. It is translated as CASSQDVGREDNYGYTF.

CDR3: CASSLAGGIGTGELFF. DNA of the CDR3: TGTGCCAGCAGTCTAGCGGGAGGCATAGGCACCGGGGAGCTGTTTTTT. The gene calls are TRBV28 and TRBJ2-2; the match to TRBD2 covers 11 bases. The J segment lost 4 bases and the V segment lost 5 bases, leaving 6 bases of the junction unmatched. The germline CDR1 and CDR2 sequences are MDHEN and SYDVKM. The CDR3 is made up of 16 amino acids.

CDR3 coding DNA: TGCGCCAGCAGCTTGGCAGGGGGCGTGGGCAATGAGCAGTTCTTC. Its translation is CASSLAGGVGNEQFF. The J gene is TRBJ2-1, the V gene TRBV5-1; 8 positions match TRBD1. CDR1 SGHRS and CDR2 YFSETQ come from the germline V gene. J lost 6 bases, V lost 0 bases, and 5 bases had no gene match. The CDR3 is 15 residues long.

The chain has TRBV2 and TRBJ2-7, with a possible D match to TRBD2 (6 bases). Trimming pared 7 bases from V and 4 bases from J, leaving 20 bases between. The CDR3 contains 15 residues. Germline CDR1 reads SNHLY; CDR2 reads FYNNEI. This chain's CDR3 is CASKLEGGAPYEQYF. The DNA of the CDR3 is TGTGCCAGCAAATTGGAGGGCGGGGCACCTTACGAGCAGTACTTC.

This chain uses TRBV6-5 with TRBJ1-4; D call uncertain. V was pared by 2 bases and J by 8 bases, with 15 bases between. Germline V gene lookup returns CDR1 MNHEY and CDR2 SVGAGI. This CDR3 spans 15 amino acids. The CDR3 DNA sequence: TGTGCCAGCAGTTACCAAGGGCCGGCGGGCGAAAAACTGTTTTTT. It encodes CASSYQGPAGEKLFF.

The chain employs TRBV6-1 and TRBJ2-5; 10 bases align to TRBD1. With the DNA end fitting TRBJ2-7 better, the J assignment may be wrong. This CDR3 spans 15 amino acids. Looked up from germline, CDR1 is MNHNS and CDR2 is SASEGT. The CDR3 here is CASSVGQGQVFEQYF. CDR3 nucleotide sequence: TGTGCCAGCAGCGTGGGACAGGGGCAGGTCTTCGAGCAGTACTTC.

The gene calls are TRBV2 and TRBJ2-7; TRBD1 aligns across 8 bases. Germline V gene lookup returns CDR1 SNHLY and CDR2 FYNNEI. The CDR3 is made up of 17 amino acids. Trimming removed 6 bases from V and 0 bases from J; junction bases left unmatched: 13. The CDR3: CASRPSNWDRSSYEQYF. As DNA, the CDR3 is TGTGCCAGCAGGCCGTCCAACTGGGACAGGAGCTCCTACGAGCAGTACTTC.

Only one count was recorded for this clone. This rearrangement joins TRBV7-3 to TRBJ2-1; the match to TRBD2 covers 9 bases. There are 14 residues in the CDR3. The V gene end was trimmed by 5 bases and the J gene end by 8 bases; junction bases not matched to a gene: 7. Germline V lookup: CDR1 SGHTA, CDR2 FQGTGA. CDR3 nucleotide sequence: TGTGCCAGCAGCCATACTAGCGGGTCCTATGAGCAGTTCTTC. Amino acids: CASSHTSGSYEQFF.

The V and J genes are TRBV5-4 and TRBJ2-2, with D possibly matching TRBD1 (6 bases). Looked up from germline, CDR1 is SGHNT and CDR2 is YYREEE (reference sequence). CDR3 length equals 17 residues. V lost 0 bases, J lost 0 bases, and 12 bases lay in between. CDR3 sequence (DNA): TGTGCCAGCAGCTTGGGGGGGCACAGGGCGAACACCGGGGAGCTGTTTTTT. Translating gives CASSLGGHRANTGELFF.

The chain is built from TRBV4-3 and TRBJ2-6, with TRBD2 as a possible D gene (6 bases). The CDR3 runs to 17 residues. Trimming removed 0 bases from V and 2 bases from J, with 11 bases in between. Germline assignment: CDR1 LGHNA and CDR2 YSLEER. The CDR3 DNA is TGCGCCAGCAGCCAAGATCGGCGGGGCACTGGGGCCAACGTCCTGACTTTC. It translates to CASSQDRRGTGANVLTF.

The CDR3 region is CASSPDPGTNSIGYEQYF. The DNA of the CDR3 is TGTGCCAGCAGCCCAGATCCGGGGACTAATTCTATCGGCTACGAGCAGTACTTC. The chain joins TRBV7-8 to TRBJ2-7, with 7 bases that match TRBD2. With 5 bases clipped from V and 3 bases from J, the junction kept 19 bases outside the gene matches. This CDR3 comprises 18 residues. The germline V gene encodes CDR1 SGHVS and CDR2 FQNEAQ. Combining the CDR3 with reference TRBV7-8 and TRBJ2-7 gives the whole variable domain GAGVSQSPRYKVAKRGQDVALRCDPISGHVSLFWYQQALGQGPEFLTYFQNEAQLDKSGLPSDRFFAERPEGSVSTLKIQRTQQEDSAVYLCASSPDPGTNSIGYEQYFGPGTRLTVT.

The chain joins TRBV27 to TRBJ1-2; D is unresolved. Trimming stripped 5 bases from V and 1 base from J, with 14 bases between. CDR1 and CDR2 (germline): MNHEY, SMNVEV (reference sequence). The CDR3 is 15 amino acids. The CDR3 DNA reads TGTGCCAGCAGTCCCGCACCAGGCCGTAACTATGGCTACACCTTC. This gives the protein CASSPAPGRNYGYTF.

This chain links TRBV9 with TRBJ2-3; TRBD2 matches at 10 bases. This CDR3 comprises 17 residues. V was pared by 4 bases and J by 2 bases, with 10 bases of the junction left unmatched. CDR1 SGDLS and CDR2 YYNGEE come from the germline V gene. CDR3 residues: CASSRDGTSVFTDTQYF. The CDR3 DNA follows: TGTGCCAGCAGCCGGGACGGGACTAGCGTTTTCACAGATACGCAGTATTTT.

V is TRBV6-5 and J is TRBJ1-1; TRBD1 agrees at 9 bases. This CDR3 is built from 15 residues. Looked up from germline, CDR1 is MNHEY and CDR2 is SVGAGI. After removal of 0 bases from V and 4 bases from J, the junction contained 3 bases not matched to a gene. CDR3: CASSYSMTGGTEAFF. As DNA, the CDR3 is TGTGCCAGCAGTTACTCGATGACAGGGGGCACTGAAGCTTTCTTT.

The chain combines TRBV7-2 with TRBJ2-7; 8 bases fit TRBD2. The J segment lost 2 bases and the V segment lost 1 base, leaving 7 bases of the junction unmatched. CDR3 length: 16 amino acids. The germline gives CDR1 SGHTA, CDR2 FQGNSA. Here the CDR3 reads CASSLVASGPPYEQYF. CDR3 DNA: TGTGCCAGCAGCTTAGTGGCTAGCGGGCCTCCCTACGAGCAGTACTTC.

This clone was detected once. The chain has TRBV2 and TRBJ2-1; 14 bases match TRBD2. The ends lost 2 bases at V and 9 bases at J; junction bases unmatched: 9. CDR1 is SNHLY and CDR2 is FYNNEI in the germline V gene. This CDR3 spans 17 amino acids. The CDR3 here is CASSENLGTSGSVEQFF. CDR3 sequence (DNA): TGTGCCAGCAGTGAAAATCTAGGGACTAGCGGGAGTGTTGAGCAGTTCTTC.

V usage is TRBV28 and J usage is TRBJ2-7; tentative D call: TRBD1 (6 bases). This CDR3 has 13 amino acids. Germline V lookup: CDR1 MDHEN, CDR2 SYDVKM. V was shortened by 7 bases and J by 2 bases, with 12 bases between the two germline ends. The CDR3 loop reads CASIGTPAYEQYF. The CDR3 DNA reads as TGTGCCAGCATCGGGACACCAGCCTACGAGCAGTACTTC.

The chain uses TRBV5-1 and TRBJ1-6; TRBD1 is a possible D gene (5 bases). CDR1 is SGHRS and CDR2 is YFSETQ in the germline V gene. The CDR3 has 11 amino acids. Trimming removed 1 base from V and 13 bases from J, with 6 bases in between. CDR3 loop: CASSLTGPLHF. CDR3 DNA: TGCGCCAGCAGCTTGACAGGCCCCCTCCACTTT.

The chain carries TRBV28 and TRBJ2-7, with D maybe TRBD2 (6 bases). The CDR3 extends over 17 amino acids. V lost 4 bases to trimming and J lost 2 bases, with 21 bases between them. Germline values: CDR1 MDHEN, CDR2 SYDVKM. CDR3 region: CASSSFGGPGVTYEQYF. For the CDR3, the DNA is TGTGCCAGCAGTTCATTCGGGGGACCCGGGGTTACCTACGAGCAGTACTTC.

This clone was seen once. J is TRBJ1-1 and V is TRBV29-1; maybe TRBD1 (6 bases). Germline V gives CDR1 SQVTM, CDR2 ANQGSEA. Between the trimmed V and J ends, which lost 6 bases and 3 bases, there was a span of 17 bases. This CDR3 is built from 14 residues. CDR3 coding DNA: TGCAGCGTGCAGGGGTTGAGAGTTGACACTGAAGCTTTCTTT. Its protein product is CSVQGLRVDTEAFF.

V is TRBV29-1 and J is TRBJ2-6, with 7 bases matching TRBD1. Germline CDR1 reads SQVTM; CDR2 reads ANQGSEA. Unmatched junction bases numbered 7, after V lost 0 bases and J lost 2 bases. The CDR3 length is 17 residues. The CDR3 spells CSVEDPFDRAGANVLTF. The CDR3 DNA is TGCAGCGTTGAAGACCCATTTGACAGGGCTGGGGCCAACGTCCTGACTTTC. Based on the CDR3 plus reference TRBV29-1 and TRBJ2-6, the full variable domain is SAVISQKPSRDICQRGTSLTIQCQVDSQVTMMFWYRQQPGQSLTLIATANQGSEATYESGFVIDKFPISRPNLTFSTLTVSNMSPEDSSIYLCSVEDPFDRAGANVLTFGAGSRLTVL.

This clone has a handful of counts. The chain combines TRBV27 with TRBJ1-2; possibly TRBD1 for D (5 bases). V lost 3 bases, J lost 0 bases, and 11 bases lay in between. The germline V gene encodes CDR1 MNHEY and CDR2 SMNVEV (reference sequence). The CDR3 runs 15 residues. CDR3 region: CASSLTAFSNYGYTF. For the CDR3, the DNA is TGTGCCAGCAGTTTGACAGCCTTCTCTAACTATGGCTACACCTTC.

The V and J genes are TRBV5-1 and TRBJ1-1; D uncertain. V gave up 3 bases and J gave up 0 bases, with 12 bases separating them. The CDR3 runs 15 residues. Germline V CDR1 and CDR2: SGHRS, YFSETQ. CDR3 protein: CASSSWSKMNTEAFF. The CDR3 region has the DNA TGCGCCAGCAGCTCTTGGAGCAAAATGAACACTGAAGCTTTCTTT. Variable domain in full (rest from reference TRBV5-1 and TRBJ1-1): KAGVTQTPRYLIKTRGQQVTLSCSPISGHRSVSWYQQTPGQGLQFLFEYFSETQRNKGNFPGRFSGRQFSNSRSEMNVSTLELGDSALYLCASSSWSKMNTEAFFGQGTRLTVV.

This clone has only one observation. This chain links TRBV10-3 with TRBJ2-1; TRBD2 matches 9 bases. Unmatched junction bases numbered 23, after V lost 3 bases and J lost 5 bases. The CDR3 runs 21 residues. The germline CDR1 and CDR2 sequences are ENHRY and SYGVKD. DNA of the CDR3: TGTGCCATCAGTGAATTCGTCAGTCTAGCGGGACCTGTTCCTAAGGACAATGAGCAGTTCTTC. It codes for CAISEFVSLAGPVPKDNEQFF.

This clone was detected only a few times. V gene TRBV4-3 combines with J gene TRBJ1-2; no reliable D call. The CDR3 totals 16 residues. V dropped 2 bases and J dropped 3 bases, with 16 bases sitting between them. CDR1 and CDR2 from the germline V gene are LGHNA and YSLEER. The chain's CDR3 is CASSQNLNLNDYGYTF. CDR3 bases: TGCGCCAGCAGCCAAAACCTCAACCTAAACGACTATGGCTACACCTTC.

The gene calls are TRBV2 and TRBJ1-2; a possible D gene is TRBD1 (5 bases). CDR3 length: 17 residues. V gave up 7 bases and J gave up 5 bases, with 26 bases separating them. CDR1 is SNHLY and CDR2 is FYNNEI in the germline V gene. The CDR3 DNA follows: TGTGCCAGCAAGAGAGCGGGGAGGGGCCGAACACAGTATGGCTACACCTTC. Translating it yields CASKRAGRGRTQYGYTF.

The genes are TRBV25-1 and TRBJ2-5; tentative D call: TRBD1 (6 bases). The germline V gene has CDR1 MGHDK and CDR2 SYGVNS. CDR3 length: 16 amino acids. Trimming removed 2 bases from V and 2 bases from J, with 15 bases in between. CDR3 loop: CASSEGGRGGQETQYF. CDR3 in DNA: TGTGCCAGCAGTGAAGGGGGACGAGGGGGACAAGAGACCCAGTACTTC. Combining the CDR3 with reference TRBV25-1 and TRBJ2-5 gives the whole variable domain EADIYQTPRYLVIGTGKKITLECSQTMGHDKMYWYQQDPGMELHLIHYSYGVNSTEKGDLSSESTVSRIRTEHFPLTLESARPSHTSQYLCASSEGGRGGQETQYFGPGTRLLVL.

V usage is TRBV27 and J usage is TRBJ1-3; 7 nucleotides line up with TRBD1. CDR1 MNHEY and CDR2 SMNVEV come from the germline V gene (reference sequence). This CDR3 comprises 16 residues. The V gene end was trimmed by 6 bases and the J gene end by 0 bases; junction bases not matched to a gene: 8. The CDR3 sequence: CASSSGTATSGNTIYF. CDR3 nucleotides: TGTGCCAGCAGCTCAGGGACAGCCACCTCTGGAAACACCATATATTTT.